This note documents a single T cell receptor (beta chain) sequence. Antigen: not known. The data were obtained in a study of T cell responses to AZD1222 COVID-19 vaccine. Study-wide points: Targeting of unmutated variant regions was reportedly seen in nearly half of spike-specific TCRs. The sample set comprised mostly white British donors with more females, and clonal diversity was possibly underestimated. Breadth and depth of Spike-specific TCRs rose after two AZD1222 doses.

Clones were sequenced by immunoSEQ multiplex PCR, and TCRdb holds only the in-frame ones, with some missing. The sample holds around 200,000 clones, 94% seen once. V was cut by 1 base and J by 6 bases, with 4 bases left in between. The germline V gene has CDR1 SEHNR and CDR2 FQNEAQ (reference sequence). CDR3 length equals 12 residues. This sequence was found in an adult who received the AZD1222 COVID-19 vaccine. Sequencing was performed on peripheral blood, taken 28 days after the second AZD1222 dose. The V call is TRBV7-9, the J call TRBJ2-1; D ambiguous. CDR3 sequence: CASSLGRNEQFF. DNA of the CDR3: TGTGCCAGCAGCTTAGGGCGCAATGAGCAGTTCTTC.